Described below is a single TCR beta chain sequence and its context. Its matching antigen is unknown. Researchers ran the PCR with 60 Vbeta and 13 Jbeta primers. The method was immunoSEQ multiplex PCR; TCRdb's version includes in-frame clones alone and lacks a portion of them. The sample includes more than 150,000 clones, around 80% of them seen just once. Sampled while nominally healthy, donors likely had unrecorded immune exposures. The sample originates from a study of cytomegalovirus exposure and HLA in healthy donors. General study points: The presence/absence work took it that sequencing depth was about the same across donors. When analyzed later, a missense DCLRE1C variant was found to be linked to TCR beta V- and J-gene trimming. In an earlier analysis, in fewer than 700 donors, most V segments appeared productive either ~87% or ~30% of the time.

The ends lost 4 bases at V and 5 bases at J; junction bases unmatched: 8. The V gene's germline CDR1 is MDHEN and CDR2 SYDVKM. The CDR3 is 15 residues long. Sequencing input: PBMCs. The gene calls are TRBV28 and TRBJ2-3, with 8 bases lining up with TRBD1. The receptor's source is a woman in her twenties or thirties in good health and CMV-seropositive. The CDR3 here is CASSSAGTGGDTQYF. CDR3 nucleotides: TGTGCCAGCAGTTCGGCCGGGACAGGAGGAGATACGCAGTATTTT.